This TCR beta chain was identified in a study of cytomegalovirus exposure and HLA in healthy donors (dated by TCRdb to 2016 to 2017). In the study overall: According to an earlier analysis of 587 of the donors, about 179 million T cells yielded roughly 110 million unique TCR beta sequences and around 280 Gb of sequence data. Across 300 to 400 genotyped donors of the cohort, an average of about 240,000 unique TCR beta nucleotide sequences per donor were sequenced, and around 19% of those sequences were non-productive. Using immunosequencing, the study profiled T cell repertoires from about 650 subjects and related those repertoires to cytomegalovirus serostatus. All discovery cohort repertoires had been generated on a single sequencing platform. HLA typing included class I and class II loci at four-digit resolution. The genetic ancestry cluster associated with self-reported Caucasian donors included 80% to 90% of the roughly 380 genotyped donors. The aim of the study was to test whether cataloging public T cell receptors could identify signatures of past pathogen exposure. In a later genetic analysis, genome-wide SNP genotypes for about three fifths of the roughly 670 donors were used, and that subset was treated as a discovery cohort. A later analysis re-examined previously published TCR beta repertoires from more than 650 donors and added high-resolution HLA genotyping to investigate patterns of TCR occurrence. Around 330 gigabases of sequencing data and around 85 million unique TCR sequences made up an early release that covered nearly 650 HLA-typed donors. An earlier analysis of several hundred of the donors applied high-throughput TCR beta sequencing to assess whether each TCR beta V gene segment acted as functional or pseudogenic. Alongside the repertoire data, information on donor age, sex, ethnicity and CMV serostatus was compiled. Rather than using new phenotypic data, the later analysis identified candidate immune exposures from TCR beta sequences and from how often those sequences occurred across donors. The number of donors typed differed by locus, with roughly 629-640 for A, B, C, DRB1 and DQB1, 522 for DQA1, over 600 for DPA1, and 472 for DPB1. Along with the roughly 670-subject first cohort, a separate validation cohort of 120 different subjects was used. To predict cytomegalovirus infection status, the study brought together high-throughput TCR immunosequencing, statistical association of individual TCRs with disease status, and machine learning. Because of strong linkage in the cohort, roughly five DR-DQ haplotypes were treated as single units for association and clustering.

Points the paper makes about the study in general: Roughly uniform sequencing depth across donors was assumed in presence/absence analyses, although this assumption may not hold. CMV serostatus was the only immune exposure information available for the cohort. The cohort was sequenced for TCR beta chains only, and without alpha or paired-chain data the features that could be detected were limited. In an earlier analysis of under 600 of the donors, most TCR beta V segments were observed in productive rearrangements about 90% or about 30% of the time, broadly matching IMGT annotations. According to a later analysis, most CMV-associated TCR beta chains appeared to be HLA-restricted, and the HLA associations seemed to be driven largely by CMV exposure. The sequencing pipeline was judged likely to have produced a cluster of highly shared sequence variants as a technical artifact. A later analysis found that HLA-associated TCR beta chains were more clonally expanded and had lower generation probabilities than equally common non-associated chains. Three of the identified cytomegalovirus-associated TCR beta chains were confirmed in vitro to be specific for cytomegalovirus antigens. The classifier was reported to diagnose cytomegalovirus status with high specificity and sensitivity in both the original cohort and the validation cohort. According to a later analysis, TCR association rates differed among HLA loci, with DRB1 alleles showing the most associated TCRs and HLA-C alleles showing the fewest. A further reported finding was that TCR beta sequences accurately predicted the HLA-A and HLA-B alleles for most subjects in the first cohort. Some 16 rarely observed V segments, including chromosome 9 orphons, were excluded from the earlier analysis of some 590 of the donors because counts were too low. In a later analysis, several top co-occurrence clusters were reported to appear linked to parvovirus B19, influenza, CMV and Epstein-Barr virus. HLA typing was unavailable for some donors at each locus, so association tests used only the typed subset. Specific HLA alleles were associated with more than 15,000 TCR beta sequences at a false discovery rate of 0.05 in a later analysis. When HLA alleles, especially DR and DQ, strongly co-occurred, TCR associations were difficult to assign to individual alleles. Linkage disequilibrium might explain the correlated functional status among segregating V segments, but an unknown experimental factor could not be excluded. Some IMGT-functional V segments, including TRBV6-2 and TRBV6-3, could not be distinguished by the 87-base-pair reads and were therefore excluded. It was suggested by the authors that the approach could potentially be generalized to other disease states and immunological phenotypes. Most TCR sequences were seen in very few donors, while some public TCRs were found in many individuals. The study gave a list of some 150 TCR beta chains associated with cytomegalovirus. A later genetic analysis associated a missense DCLRE1C variant with V-gene and J-gene trimming of TCR beta chains, and an independent cohort replicated the association. In a later genetic analysis, fewer N-insertions in productive TCRs were reported among donors in an Asian-associated ancestry cluster than the approximately 670-donor mean.

The cohort was made up of about 610 healthy bone marrow donors. At the time of sampling, all cohort members were nominally healthy, though unrecorded immune exposures were likely present. The donor tested CMV seropositive, placing the donor among the approximately 290 seropositive members of the cohort. Every donor gave a peripheral blood sample, and the peripheral blood mononuclear cells from that sample were used for TCR beta sequencing. The Qiagen DNeasy Blood Extraction Kit was used to extract genomic DNA from the blood cell samples. The germline V gene encodes CDR1 SGHTA and CDR2 FQGNSA. Inclusive of the bounding cysteine and phenylalanine, the CDR3 is 18 residues long. Only the CDR3 DNA stays, 54 bases, in frame from base 1. Compared with germline, V lacks 1 base and J lacks 2 bases; bases without a gene match: 12. Preparation of the library involved the immunoSEQ multiplex PCR assay. The multiplex PCR relied on a mix of 60 forward primers for TCR Vbeta segments and 13 reverse primers for TCR Jbeta segments. The CDR3 region of rearranged TCR beta genes was amplified from genomic DNA with a multiplex PCR assay. The amplified TCR beta libraries were sequenced on the Illumina HiSeq System as 87-base-pair reads. Processing in the source paper ran as follows. A later analysis counted tens of millions of unique TCR beta chains across the 500 to 850 repertoires, and 9 million to 14 million of these chains were shared by at least two donors. Raw reads were error-corrected and collapsed into unique sequences by a nearest-neighbor algorithm in which closely related sequences were merged to remove PCR and sequencing errors. V, D and J gene segments were assigned by aligning CDR3 sequences to IMGT reference sequences. Each retained sequence needed at least a six-nucleotide match to both a V gene segment and a J gene segment. Rearrangements were called productive when the CDR3 lacked stop codons and stayed in frame with V and J; all others were non-productive. CDR3 was defined by IMGT convention, running from the second conserved V-encoded cysteine to the conserved J-encoded phenylalanine. Sequences without an unambiguous match to a single V gene segment were excluded from the earlier analysis of about 600 of the donors. In an earlier analysis of some 590 of the donors, a V segment was called functional when productive rearrangements were above 56.7%, and segregating when the standard deviation between donors exceeded 5%. To diagnose cytomegalovirus status from the catalog of TCR beta chain sequences, a statistical classification framework was built. In a later analysis, TCR nucleotide sequences were compared against IMGT/GENE-DB human TR gene sequences so that V and J genes could be assigned. Using the TCRdist pipeline, a later analysis assigned CDR3 sequences along with most-parsimonious VDJ recombination scenarios. In a later analysis, each TCR beta chain was defined by its CDR3 amino acid sequence together with its V-gene family, and reads lacking a unique V-gene family were excluded. To address suspected cross-contamination and a sequencing artifact, a later analysis removed 592 highly shared, low-generation-probability nucleotide sequences. In a later analysis, a clonal expansion index for each public chain was calculated from normalized within-repertoire ranks of inferred template counts. In a later analysis, generation probabilities were computed with a VDJ recombination model fitted to out-of-frame rearrangements, and the resulting probabilities were checked against IGoR. A later analysis scored TCR-TCR, TCR-HLA and TCR-CMV co-occurrence with hypergeometric tests, applying a repertoire-size bias correction to TCR pairs. In a later analysis, false discovery rates were estimated by permuting HLA or CMV assignments 20 times. In a later analysis, co-occurring TCRs were grouped using DBSCAN, with TCRdist sequence similarity added in when clustering inside HLA-allele-positive subsets. Repertoires with fewer than 30,000 or more than 120,000 public chains were left out of co-occurrence clustering, as were about 5 repertoires with anomalous nucleotide sharing. In its TCRdb copy, this immuneACCESS table keeps in-frame sequences only and misses some clones. Where compared with another copy, unresolved V genes explain less than half of these, and the others have no known cause. For V, J and clone size, that table is used; D and trimming come from the DNA. This sample lists over 150,000 clones; 60% to 85% were detected once. Roughly 3% of the sample goes to the ten largest clones.

About this clone itself: Its antigen is still unknown. No clone much larger than this one lies a single base away; base qualities are absent.

This clonotype was sampled from a woman between 50 and 59 years old in good health and CMV-seropositive. This receptor chain uses TRBV7-2 and TRBJ2-3; 7 bases in the middle match TRBD2. The sequenced sample was PBMCs. The sequenced DNA is TGTGCCAGCAGCTTAGTGGCTGGGCCTAGCGGATACACAGATACGCAGTATTTT. Its translation reads: CASSLVAGPSGYTDTQYF.